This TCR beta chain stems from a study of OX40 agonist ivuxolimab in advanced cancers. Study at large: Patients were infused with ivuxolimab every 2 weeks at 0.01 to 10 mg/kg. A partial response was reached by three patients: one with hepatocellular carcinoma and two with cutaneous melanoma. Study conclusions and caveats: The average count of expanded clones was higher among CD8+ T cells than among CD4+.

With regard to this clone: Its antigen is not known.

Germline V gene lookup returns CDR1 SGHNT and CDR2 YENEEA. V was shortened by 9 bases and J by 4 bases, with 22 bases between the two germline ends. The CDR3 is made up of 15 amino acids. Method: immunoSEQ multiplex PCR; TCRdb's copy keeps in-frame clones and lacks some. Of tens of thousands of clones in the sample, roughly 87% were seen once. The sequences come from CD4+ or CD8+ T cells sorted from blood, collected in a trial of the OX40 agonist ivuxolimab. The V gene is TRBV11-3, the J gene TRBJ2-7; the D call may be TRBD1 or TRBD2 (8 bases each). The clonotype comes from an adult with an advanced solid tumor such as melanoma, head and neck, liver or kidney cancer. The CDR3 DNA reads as TGTGCCAGGATCCGGGGGGGGACAGGCCCTTACGAGCAGTACTTC. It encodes CARIRGGTGPYEQYF. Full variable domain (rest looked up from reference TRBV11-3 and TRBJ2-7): EAGVVQSPRYKIIEKKQPVAFWCNPISGHNTLYWYLQNLGQGPELLIRYENEEAVDDSQLPKDRFSAERLKGVDSTLKIQPAELGDSAVYLCARIRGGTGPYEQYFGPGTRLTVT.